The 2 T cell receptor beta chains below were found in one sample sequenced in a study of T cells expressing NK-cell markers. TCRdb reanalyzed the 5' RACE reads, giving one entry per CDR3 protein sequence and no DNA. The table lists 200,000 to 300,000 distinct CDR3 sequences. The sample comprised blood T cells: a sorted CD56 or NKG2C T cell subset, CD4+ or CD8+ T cells, or bulk PBMC T cells (not recorded which). The receptors were gathered from a man in his late teens or twenties in good health.

The rearrangement links TRBV6-5 to TRBJ1-3. Germline assignment: CDR1 MNHEY and CDR2 SVGAGI. The CDR3 spans 16 residues. This CDR3 is CASSYSSASSGNTIYF.

The chain couples TRBV12-3 or TRBV12-4 to TRBJ1-3. The CDR3 runs 13 residues. The CDR3 reads CASSLHSGNTIYF.